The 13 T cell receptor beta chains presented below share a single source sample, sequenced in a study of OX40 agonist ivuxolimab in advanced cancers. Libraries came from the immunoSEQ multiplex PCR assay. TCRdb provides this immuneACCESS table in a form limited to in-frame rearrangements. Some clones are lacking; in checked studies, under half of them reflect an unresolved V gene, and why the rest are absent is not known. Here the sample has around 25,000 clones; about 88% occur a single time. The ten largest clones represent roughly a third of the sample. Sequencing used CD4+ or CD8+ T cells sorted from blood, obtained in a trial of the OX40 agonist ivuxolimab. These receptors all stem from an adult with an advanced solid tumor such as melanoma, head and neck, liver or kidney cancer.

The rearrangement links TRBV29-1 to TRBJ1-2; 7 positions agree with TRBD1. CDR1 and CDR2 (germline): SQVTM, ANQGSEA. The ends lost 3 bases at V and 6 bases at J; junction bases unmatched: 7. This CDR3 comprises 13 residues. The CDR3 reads CSVERTGLHGYTF. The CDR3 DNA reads TGCAGCGTTGAGAGGACAGGTTTGCATGGCTACACCTTC.

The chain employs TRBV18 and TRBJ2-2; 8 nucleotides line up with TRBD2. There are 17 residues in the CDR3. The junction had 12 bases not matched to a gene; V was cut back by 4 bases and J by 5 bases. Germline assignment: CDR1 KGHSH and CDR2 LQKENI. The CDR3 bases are TGTGCCAGCTCACGCGGAAGCGGGAGCCCGGGGACCGGGGAGCTGTTTTTT. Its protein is CASSRGSGSPGTGELFF.

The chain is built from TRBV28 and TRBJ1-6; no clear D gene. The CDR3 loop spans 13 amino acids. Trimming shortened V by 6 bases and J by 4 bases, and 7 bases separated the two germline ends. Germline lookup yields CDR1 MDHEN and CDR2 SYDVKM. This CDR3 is CASRNGYNSPLHF. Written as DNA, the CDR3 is TGTGCCAGCAGGAACGGGTATAATTCACCCCTCCACTTT.

CDR3 sequence reads: CASSPEATLEQYF. The CDR3 DNA is TGCGCCAGCAGCCCGGAAGCCACCCTCGAGCAGTACTTC. This sequence joins TRBV5-1 and TRBJ2-7; no firm D call. This CDR3 contains 13 residues. The germline CDR1 and CDR2 sequences are SGHRS and YFSETQ. V lost 4 bases and J lost 6, with 14 bases in between.

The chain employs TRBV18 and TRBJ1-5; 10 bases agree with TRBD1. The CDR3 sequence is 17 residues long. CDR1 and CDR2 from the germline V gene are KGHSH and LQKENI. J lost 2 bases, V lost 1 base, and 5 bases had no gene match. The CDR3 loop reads CASSPRQGAVGNQPQHF. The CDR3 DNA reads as TGTGCCAGCTCACCACGACAGGGGGCGGTCGGCAATCAGCCCCAGCATTTT.

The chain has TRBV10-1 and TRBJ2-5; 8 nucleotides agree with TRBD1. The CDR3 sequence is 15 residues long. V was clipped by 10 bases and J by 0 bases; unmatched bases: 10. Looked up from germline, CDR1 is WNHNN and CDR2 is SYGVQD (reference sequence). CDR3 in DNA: TGCGCCACCACGAGGACAGGGCCGTACCAAGAGACCCAGTACTTC. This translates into CATTRTGPYQETQYF.

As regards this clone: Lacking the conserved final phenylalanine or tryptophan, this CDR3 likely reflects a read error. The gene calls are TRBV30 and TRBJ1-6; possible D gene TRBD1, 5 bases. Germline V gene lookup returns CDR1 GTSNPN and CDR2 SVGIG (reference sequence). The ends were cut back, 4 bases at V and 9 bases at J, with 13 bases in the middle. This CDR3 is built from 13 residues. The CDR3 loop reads CAWTAGRSSPLHL. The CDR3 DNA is TGTGCCTGGACAGCAGGGCGGAGTTCACCCCTCCACCTT.

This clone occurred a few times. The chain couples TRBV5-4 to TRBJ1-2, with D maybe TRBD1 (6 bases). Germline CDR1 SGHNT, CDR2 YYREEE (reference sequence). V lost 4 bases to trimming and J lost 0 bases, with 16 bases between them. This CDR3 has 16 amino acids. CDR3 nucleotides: TGTGCCAGCAGCCCGAAGCGGGGGCCTTCTAACTATGGCTACACCTTC. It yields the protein CASSPKRGPSNYGYTF.

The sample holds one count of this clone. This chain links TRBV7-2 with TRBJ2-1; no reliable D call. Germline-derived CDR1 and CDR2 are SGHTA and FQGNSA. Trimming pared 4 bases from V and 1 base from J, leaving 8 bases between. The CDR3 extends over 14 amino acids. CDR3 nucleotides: TGTGCCAGCAGCTCCTATCGGTCCTACAATGAGCAGTTCTTC. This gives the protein CASSSYRSYNEQFF.

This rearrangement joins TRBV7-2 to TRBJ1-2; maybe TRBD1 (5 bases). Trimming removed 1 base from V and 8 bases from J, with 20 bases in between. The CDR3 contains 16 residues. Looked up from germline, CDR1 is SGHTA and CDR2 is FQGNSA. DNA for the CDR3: TGTGCCAGCAGCTTAGAGGGCGGAGCCCCGGGGCACGGCTACACCTTC. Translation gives CASSLEGGAPGHGYTF. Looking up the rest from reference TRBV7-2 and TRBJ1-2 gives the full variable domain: GAGVSQSPSNKVTEKGKDVELRCDPISGHTALYWYRQSLGQGLEFLIYFQGNSAPDKSGLPSDRFSAERTGGSVSTLTIQRTQQEDSAVYLCASSLEGGAPGHGYTFGSGTRLTVV.

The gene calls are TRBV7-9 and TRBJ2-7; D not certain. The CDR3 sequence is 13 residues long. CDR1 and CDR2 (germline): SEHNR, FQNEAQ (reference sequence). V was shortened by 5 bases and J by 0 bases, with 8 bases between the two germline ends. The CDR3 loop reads CASSRTDSYEQYF. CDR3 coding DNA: TGTGCCAGCAGCCGGACCGACTCCTACGAGCAGTACTTC.

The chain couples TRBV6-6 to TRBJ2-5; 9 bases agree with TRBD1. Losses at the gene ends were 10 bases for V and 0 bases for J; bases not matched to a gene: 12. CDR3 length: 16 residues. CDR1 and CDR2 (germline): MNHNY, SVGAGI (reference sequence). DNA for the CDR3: TGTGCCACGAGGACAGGGGCAGGGAGATACCAAGAGACCCAGTACTTC. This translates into CATRTGAGRYQETQYF.

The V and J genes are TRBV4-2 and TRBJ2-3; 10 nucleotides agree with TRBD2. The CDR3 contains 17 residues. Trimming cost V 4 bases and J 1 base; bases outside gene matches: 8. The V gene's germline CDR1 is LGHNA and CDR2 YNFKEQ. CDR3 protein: CASSPLTGTSGTDTQYF. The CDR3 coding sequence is TGTGCCAGCAGCCCCCTGACCGGGACTAGCGGCACAGATACGCAGTATTTT.